Listed below are T cell receptor beta chains from one sample, sequenced in a study of early T cells in non-severe SARS-CoV-2 infection. MiXCR was run by TCRdb on the 5' RACE reads, yielding one entry per CDR3 protein. The profile shows under 25,000 distinct CDR3 sequences, about 4% of them singletons. Sequencing was carried out using whole blood. Source of these receptors: an adult who was a healthcare worker with PCR-confirmed SARS-CoV-2 infection or an uninfected control (not recorded which). The CDR3 runs from the conserved cysteine through the conserved F or W. Each record gives: CDR3 protein, CDR3 DNA, D gene, V gene, clone size, J gene. D genes are given only for firm matches. Size is stated for part of the rows, as once, few or many counts, or as a class when the clone is expanded.

cdr3_aa: CSAAAGTGGGYGYTF
cdr3_nt: TGCAGTGCTGCAGCCGGGACAGGGGGCGGCTATGGCTACACCTTC
d_call: TRBD1
v_call: TRBV20-1
clone_size: medium-sized
j_call: TRBJ1-2

cdr3_aa: CVSSLEGNNSPLHF
cdr3_nt: TGTGTCAGCAGCTTAGAAGGAAATAATTCACCCCTCCACTTT
d_call: NA
v_call: TRBV7-9
clone_size: many
j_call: TRBJ1-6

cdr3_aa: CAISGPRGAYNSPLHF
cdr3_nt: TGTGCCATCAGTGGCCCCAGGGGTGCCTATAATTCACCCCTCCACTTT
d_call: NA
v_call: TRBV10-3
clone_size: many
j_call: TRBJ1-6

cdr3_aa: CASSPGNSNQPQHF
cdr3_nt: TGTGCCAGCAGCCCGGGGAATAGCAATCAGCCCCAGCATTTT
d_call: NA
v_call: TRBV5-4
clone_size: many
j_call: TRBJ1-5

cdr3_aa: CASSERRGADTQYF
cdr3_nt: TGTGCCAGCAGTGAAAGGCGGGGGGCAGATACGCAGTATTTT
d_call: TRBD2
v_call: TRBV6-1
clone_size: many
j_call: TRBJ2-3

cdr3_aa: CASSFALAGGYSITDTQYF
cdr3_nt: TGTGCCAGCAGCTTCGCTCTAGCGGGGGGTTACTCTATCACAGATACGCAGTATTTT
d_call: TRBD2
v_call: TRBV7-6
clone_size: many
j_call: TRBJ2-3

cdr3_aa: CASSPDISYEQYF
cdr3_nt: TGTGCCAGCAGCCCGGACATCTCCTACGAGCAGTACTTC
d_call: NA
v_call: TRBV5-8
clone_size: many
j_call: TRBJ2-7

cdr3_aa: CASSPDTSSYEQYF
cdr3_nt: TGTGCCAGCAGCCCAGACACAAGCTCCTACGAGCAGTACTTC
d_call: NA
v_call: TRBV27
clone_size: many
j_call: TRBJ2-7

cdr3_aa: CASSPSGTGDQETQYF
cdr3_nt: TGCGCCAGCAGCCCAAGCGGGACAGGGGACCAAGAGACCCAGTACTTC
d_call: TRBD1
v_call: TRBV5-1
clone_size: many
j_call: TRBJ2-5

cdr3_aa: CASSLGLAGANTEAFF
cdr3_nt: TGTGCCAGCAGCTTAGGGTTGGCAGGGGCGAACACTGAAGCTTTCTTT
d_call: NA
v_call: TRBV7-2
clone_size: many
j_call: TRBJ1-1

cdr3_aa: CASSRVRDGAFF
cdr3_nt: TGTGCCAGCAGCCGGGTCCGGGATGGGGCTTTCTTT
d_call: NA
v_call: TRBV7-2
clone_size: many
j_call: TRBJ1-1

cdr3_aa: CASSYTGLNTEAFF
cdr3_nt: TGTGCCAGCAGCTATACAGGGTTGAACACTGAAGCTTTCTTT
d_call: NA
v_call: TRBV7-9
clone_size: many
j_call: TRBJ1-1

cdr3_aa: CASSALAGGSSSSYNEQFF
cdr3_nt: TGCGCCAGCAGCGCACTAGCGGGGGGTTCCTCGAGCTCCTACAATGAGCAGTTCTTC
d_call: TRBD2
v_call: TRBV5-1
clone_size: many
j_call: TRBJ2-1

cdr3_aa: CASRMDRGNTIYF
cdr3_nt: TGTGCCAGCAGAATGGACAGAGGAAACACCATATATTTT
d_call: NA
v_call: TRBV6-6
clone_size: NA
j_call: TRBJ1-3

cdr3_aa: CASSQEKGSEQYF
cdr3_nt: TGCGCCAGCAGCCAGGAAAAGGGCAGCGAGCAGTACTTC
d_call: NA
v_call: TRBV5-1
clone_size: few
j_call: TRBJ2-7

cdr3_aa: CASSSNSGANVLTF
cdr3_nt: TGTGCCAGCAGCTCGAATTCTGGGGCCAACGTCCTGACTTTC
d_call: NA
v_call: TRBV11-2
clone_size: many
j_call: TRBJ2-6

cdr3_aa: CASSQDGADYQPQHF
cdr3_nt: TGCGCCAGCAGCCAAGATGGGGCAGATTATCAGCCCCAGCATTTT
d_call: NA
v_call: TRBV4-3
clone_size: many
j_call: TRBJ1-5

cdr3_aa: CASSQDSDSLTEAFF
cdr3_nt: TGCGCCAGCAGCCAAGATTCAGACAGTTTGACTGAAGCTTTCTTT
d_call: NA
v_call: TRBV4-3
clone_size: NA
j_call: TRBJ1-1

cdr3_aa: CASSLDSGADTQYF
cdr3_nt: TGTGCCAGCAGTTTAGACAGTGGGGCAGATACGCAGTATTTT
d_call: NA
v_call: TRBV6-2/TRBV6-3
clone_size: many
j_call: TRBJ2-3

cdr3_aa: CASSQPYSNLNTEAFF
cdr3_nt: TGTGCCAGCAGCCAACCCTACTCGAACCTGAACACTGAAGCTTTCTTT
d_call: NA
v_call: TRBV3-1
clone_size: NA
j_call: TRBJ1-1

cdr3_aa: CASSPPGTRSTDTQYF
cdr3_nt: TGTGCCAGCAGCCCCCCGGGGACCCGTAGCACAGATACGCAGTATTTT
d_call: NA
v_call: TRBV5-4
clone_size: many
j_call: TRBJ2-3

cdr3_aa: CSGTGGSGNTIYF
cdr3_nt: TGCAGCGGAACAGGGGGCTCTGGAAACACCATATATTTT
d_call: TRBD1
v_call: TRBV29-1
clone_size: NA
j_call: TRBJ1-3

cdr3_aa: CASSQEWNRRASPLHF
cdr3_nt: TGCGCCAGCAGCCAAGAGTGGAACAGGCGTGCTTCACCCCTCCACTTT
d_call: NA
v_call: TRBV4-3
clone_size: many
j_call: TRBJ1-6

cdr3_aa: CASSLSGAEETQYF
cdr3_nt: TGTGCCAGCAGCTTAAGTGGGGCAGAAGAGACCCAGTACTTC
d_call: NA
v_call: TRBV7-3
clone_size: medium-sized
j_call: TRBJ2-5

cdr3_aa: CSAFLAGTLETQYF
cdr3_nt: TGCAGTGCTTTCCTAGCGGGGACGTTAGAGACCCAGTACTTC
d_call: TRBD2
v_call: TRBV20-1
clone_size: many
j_call: TRBJ2-5

cdr3_aa: CASSYLTPPTQYF
cdr3_nt: TGTGCCAGCAGTTACTTGACCCCCCCTACGCAGTATTTT
d_call: NA
v_call: TRBV6-2/TRBV6-3
clone_size: many
j_call: TRBJ2-3

cdr3_aa: CASTQVVGGLNEQFF
cdr3_nt: TGTGCCAGCACCCAAGTCGTGGGGGGATTGAATGAGCAGTTCTTC
d_call: NA
v_call: TRBV12-3/TRBV12-4
clone_size: many
j_call: TRBJ2-1

cdr3_aa: CASATSTGGSKNTEAFF
cdr3_nt: TGTGCCAGTGCCACCTCCACAGGGGGCAGCAAGAACACTGAAGCTTTCTTT
d_call: TRBD1
v_call: TRBV6-6
clone_size: many
j_call: TRBJ1-1

cdr3_aa: CASSQRGSTDTQYF
cdr3_nt: TGCGCCAGCAGCCAACGCGGTAGCACAGATACGCAGTATTTT
d_call: NA
v_call: TRBV4-3
clone_size: many
j_call: TRBJ2-3

cdr3_aa: CASSPGQGNYEQYF
cdr3_nt: TGTGCCAGCAGCCCGGGACAGGGAAACTACGAGCAGTACTTC
d_call: TRBD1
v_call: TRBV5-6
clone_size: many
j_call: TRBJ2-7

cdr3_aa: CASSFGETSSKETQYF
cdr3_nt: TGTGCCAGCAGCTTCGGGGAGACCTCAAGTAAAGAGACCCAGTACTTC
d_call: NA
v_call: TRBV7-9
clone_size: NA
j_call: TRBJ2-5

cdr3_aa: CATGVGQENQPQHF
cdr3_nt: TGTGCCACCGGGGTTGGACAGGAAAATCAGCCCCAGCATTTT
d_call: TRBD1
v_call: TRBV15
clone_size: many
j_call: TRBJ1-5

cdr3_aa: CSARDSSSPLHF
cdr3_nt: TGCAGTGCCCGGGACAGTAGCTCACCCCTCCACTTT
d_call: TRBD1
v_call: TRBV20-1
clone_size: many
j_call: TRBJ1-6

cdr3_aa: CASSFETGGNEQFF
cdr3_nt: TGTGCCAGCAGCTTCGAGACAGGGGGCAATGAGCAGTTCTTC
d_call: TRBD1
v_call: TRBV7-9
clone_size: NA
j_call: TRBJ2-1

cdr3_aa: CSTDRVPRSYNEQFF
cdr3_nt: TGCAGTACCGACAGGGTACCTCGCTCCTACAATGAGCAGTTCTTC
d_call: TRBD1
v_call: TRBV20-1
clone_size: many
j_call: TRBJ2-1

cdr3_aa: CASSLDHRGEETQYF
cdr3_nt: TGTGCTAGCAGCTTAGACCACAGAGGGGAAGAGACCCAGTACTTC
d_call: NA
v_call: TRBV7-7
clone_size: many
j_call: TRBJ2-5

cdr3_aa: CASSPTPRPTEAFF
cdr3_nt: TGTGCCAGCTCTCCAACTCCCAGACCCACTGAAGCTTTCTTT
d_call: NA
v_call: TRBV2
clone_size: many
j_call: TRBJ1-1

cdr3_aa: CASSLDTGELFF
cdr3_nt: TGTGCCAGCAGCTTAGACACCGGGGAGCTGTTTTTT
d_call: NA
v_call: TRBV5-6
clone_size: many
j_call: TRBJ2-2

cdr3_aa: CASSPRTQNTEAFF
cdr3_nt: TGTGCCAGCTCACCAAGGACGCAGAACACTGAAGCTTTCTTT
d_call: NA
v_call: TRBV18
clone_size: many
j_call: TRBJ1-1

cdr3_aa: CASSREARKADEQFF
cdr3_nt: TGTGCCAGCAGCCGTGAGGCGCGTAAAGCCGATGAGCAGTTCTTC
d_call: NA
v_call: TRBV12-3/TRBV12-4
clone_size: medium-sized
j_call: TRBJ2-1

cdr3_aa: CASTNRNTEAFF
cdr3_nt: TGTGCCAGCACCAATAGGAACACTGAAGCTTTCTTT
d_call: NA
v_call: TRBV7-2
clone_size: NA
j_call: TRBJ1-1

cdr3_aa: CASRPPSGGLHYEQYF
cdr3_nt: TGTGCCAGCAGACCACCGTCGGGGGGCTTACACTACGAGCAGTACTTC
d_call: NA
v_call: TRBV6-1
clone_size: few
j_call: TRBJ2-7

cdr3_aa: CASSRTGGGTEAFF
cdr3_nt: TGTGCCAGCAGCCGAACAGGGGGCGGCACTGAAGCTTTCTTT
d_call: TRBD1
v_call: TRBV12-3/TRBV12-4
clone_size: many
j_call: TRBJ1-1

cdr3_aa: CASRPADSPQETQYF
cdr3_nt: TGCGCCAGCAGGCCGGCAGACAGCCCCCAAGAGACCCAGTACTTC
d_call: NA
v_call: TRBV10-2
clone_size: few
j_call: TRBJ2-5

cdr3_aa: CASSLLSGGGDYGYTF
cdr3_nt: TGTGCCAGCAGCTTGTTGTCAGGGGGCGGGGACTATGGCTACACCTTC
d_call: TRBD1
v_call: TRBV13
clone_size: many
j_call: TRBJ1-2

cdr3_aa: CASGRGDNSPLHF
cdr3_nt: TGTGCCAGCGGTCGGGGCGATAATTCACCCCTCCACTTT
d_call: NA
v_call: TRBV6-1
clone_size: many
j_call: TRBJ1-6

cdr3_aa: CASSLGGDSYGYTF
cdr3_nt: TGTGCCAGCAGCTTAGGGGGCGATAGCTATGGCTACACCTTC
d_call: NA
v_call: TRBV7-9
clone_size: NA
j_call: TRBJ1-2

cdr3_aa: CSAHPGANTQYF
cdr3_nt: TGCAGTGCTCACCCGGGGGCAAATACGCAGTATTTT
d_call: NA
v_call: TRBV20-1
clone_size: many
j_call: TRBJ2-3

cdr3_aa: CATGRGGRTEAFF
cdr3_nt: TGTGCCACCGGAAGGGGGGGACGCACTGAAGCTTTCTTT
d_call: NA
v_call: TRBV15
clone_size: many
j_call: TRBJ1-1

cdr3_aa: CSARPTRPLRGGLSYNEQFF
cdr3_nt: TGCAGTGCTAGACCTACCCGTCCTTTGCGGGGGGGCCTTTCCTACAATGAGCAGTTCTTC
d_call: TRBD2
v_call: TRBV20-1
clone_size: NA
j_call: TRBJ2-1

cdr3_aa: CASSFGQDTDTQYF
cdr3_nt: TGTGCCAGCAGTTTTGGGCAGGACACAGATACGCAGTATTTT
d_call: NA
v_call: TRBV12-3/TRBV12-4
clone_size: many
j_call: TRBJ2-3

cdr3_aa: CSARKLESLEQYF
cdr3_nt: TGCAGTGCTAGAAAGCTGGAGTCCCTCGAGCAGTACTTC
d_call: NA
v_call: TRBV20-1
clone_size: few
j_call: TRBJ2-7